Each of the 30 T cell receptor beta chains below was sequenced from the same sample in a study of graft-versus-host responses after intestinal transplantation. The assay was immunoSEQ multiplex PCR, and TCRdb's table has in-frame clones only and misses some. The sample consists of about 97,000 clones, more than 80% of them appearing once. Specimen: PBMCs, collected around 450 days after intestinal transplant. These receptor sequences come from a human patient who received an intestinal transplant, so some T cells may come from the graft donor.

The rearrangement links TRBV5-1 to TRBJ1-2, with 7 nucleotides matching TRBD1. The CDR3 is made up of 18 amino acids. The junction had 12 bases not matched to a gene; V was cut back by 0 bases and J by 1 base. The germline V gene encodes CDR1 SGHRS and CDR2 YFSETQ. The CDR3 coding sequence is TGCGCCAGCAGCTTGGCCTGGAAGGGGGCAGGAAATAACTATGGCTACACCTTC. Translated, it gives CASSLAWKGAGNNYGYTF.

The V and J genes are TRBV6-5 and TRBJ2-7, with a possible D match to TRBD1 (6 bases). Germline V gene sequence: CDR1 MNHEY, CDR2 SVGAGI. V lost 2 bases, J lost 2 bases, and 10 bases lay in between. This CDR3 contains 14 residues. The CDR3 DNA follows: TGTGCCAGCAGTTACGGGGACATGCCCTACGAGCAGTACTTC. Protein: CASSYGDMPYEQYF.

This clone was seen once. The chain recombines TRBV13 with TRBJ1-4; tentatively, D is TRBD1 (6 bases). Germline assignment: CDR1 PRHDT and CDR2 FYEKMQ (reference sequence). CDR3 length: 16 amino acids. The germline V and J ends were trimmed by 5 bases and 0 bases, with 13 bases remaining between them. The CDR3 coding sequence is TGTGCCAGCAGCCCGGGGGGCCCCTCAACTAATGAAAAACTGTTTTTT. Translation gives CASSPGGPSTNEKLFF.

The V gene is TRBV6-6, the J gene TRBJ1-5, with TRBD1 matching 7 bases. V gave up 2 bases and J gave up 3 bases; unmatched junction bases: 1. The CDR3 consists of 14 residues. Germline CDR1 MNHNY, CDR2 SVGAGI (reference sequence). CDR3 sequence (DNA): TGTGCCAGCAGTTACGAGGGGGCCAATCAGCCCCAGCATTTT. Its translation is CASSYEGANQPQHF.

The V call is TRBV19, the J call TRBJ2-1; a possible D gene is TRBD1 (6 bases). With 10 bases removed from V and 7 bases from J, the gap between germline ends came to 23 bases. The CDR3 has 15 amino acids. Germline CDR1 and CDR2: LNHDA and SQIVND (reference sequence). The CDR3 nucleotides are TGTGCCACCAACCCCATGAGTGTGGGGGCAAATGAGCAGTTCTTC. It specifies CATNPMSVGANEQFF. The entire variable domain, with the rest obtained from reference TRBV19 and TRBJ2-1, is as follows: DGGITQSPKYLFRKEGQNVTLSCEQNLNHDAMYWYRQDPGQGLRLIYYSQIVNDFQKGDIAEGYSVSREKKESFPLTVTSAQKNPTAFYLCATNPMSVGANEQFFGPGTRLTVL.

This clone was counted only a few times. This chain connects TRBV21-1 to TRBJ2-5; the table gives TRBD2 as D, unverified against the DNA. TRBV21-1 constitutes a pseudogene. The CDR3 spans 16 residues. CDR3 nucleotides: TGTGCCAGCAGCAAAGTGCGTAATGAGTCCTGGGAGACCCAGTACTTC. This gives the protein CASSKVRNESWETQYF.

V and J are TRBV15 and TRBJ1-2; D is unclear. This CDR3 is built from 11 residues. CDR1 is LNHNV and CDR2 is YYDKDF in the germline V gene (reference sequence). Between the trimmed V and J ends, which lost 1 base and 8 bases, there was a span of 5 bases. The CDR3 loop reads CATSRGGGYTF. DNA of the CDR3: TGTGCCACCAGCAGAGGGGGAGGCTACACCTTC.

This chain connects TRBV6-1 to TRBJ1-5, with D uncertain. The V and J ends lost 7 bases and 0 bases respectively, with 13 bases between them. Per germline, CDR1 MNHNS and CDR2 SASEGT. There are 15 residues in the CDR3. CDR3 loop: CASIEGGYSNQPQHF. The CDR3 DNA reads as TGTGCCAGCATAGAGGGTGGGTATAGCAATCAGCCCCAGCATTTT.

The chain carries TRBV7-9 and TRBJ2-7; tentatively, D is TRBD2 (5 bases). Trimming shortened V by 7 bases and J by 7 bases, and 11 bases separated the two germline ends. Germline CDR1 SEHNR, CDR2 FQNEAQ (reference sequence). The CDR3 totals 11 residues. In DNA, the CDR3 is TGTGCCAGCACTAGAGGGCGGGAGCAGTACTTC. This encodes CASTRGREQYF.

The V call is TRBV27, the J call TRBJ1-1; D not certain. The CDR3 has 12 residues. Per the germline V gene, CDR1 is MNHEY and CDR2 is SMNVEV (reference sequence). The V end was cut by 3 bases, the J end by 5 bases, with 7 bases between. CDR3 amino acids: CASSFEGTEAFF. The CDR3 coding sequence is TGTGCCAGCAGTTTTGAGGGAACTGAAGCTTTCTTT.

This rearrangement joins TRBV29-1 to TRBJ1-4; D is ambiguous. The CDR3 spans 14 residues. Germline-derived CDR1 and CDR2 are SQVTM and ANQGSEA. V was pared by 4 bases and J by 2 bases, with 11 bases between. In DNA form, the CDR3 reads TGCAGCGTTGCTAATGGTTTCACTAATGAAAAACTGTTTTTT. Translation: CSVANGFTNEKLFF.

This chain joins TRBV29-1 and TRBJ1-3; perhaps TRBD1 as D (6 bases). This CDR3 spans 17 amino acids. CDR1 is SQVTM, CDR2 ANQGSEA, per germline. Trimming took off 2 bases at V and 4 bases at J, with 21 bases between the two ends. The CDR3 DNA sequence: TGCAGCGTTGAATCCGGTGAGGCAGGGGAGGCGGGAAACACCATATATTTT. It yields the protein CSVESGEAGEAGNTIYF.

This clone was counted only a few times. This chain links TRBV6-6 with TRBJ1-2; D gene unclear. This CDR3 spans 15 amino acids. V was trimmed by 2 bases and J by 0 bases, leaving 10 bases between them. Germline loops: CDR1 MNHNY, CDR2 SVGAGI (reference sequence). The CDR3 nucleotides are TGTGCCAGCAGTTACACACTAACAACTAACTATGGCTACACCTTC. Amino acid sequence: CASSYTLTTNYGYTF.

This chain connects TRBV6-5 to TRBJ1-1, with D unresolved. Germline V CDR1 and CDR2: MNHEY, SVGAGI. The V gene lost 0 bases and the J gene lost 6 bases, with 14 bases spanning the gap. The CDR3 length is 15 residues. The CDR3 region is CASSYSSVAASEAFF. As DNA, the CDR3 is TGTGCCAGCAGTTACTCGTCTGTCGCAGCCTCTGAAGCTTTCTTT.

The chain employs TRBV11-2 and TRBJ2-1; D possibly corresponds to TRBD1 (6 bases). The V end was cut by 5 bases, the J end by 8 bases, with 10 bases between. CDR1 is SGHAT, CDR2 FQNNGV, per germline. The CDR3 extends over 12 amino acids. The CDR3 is CASSPGTHEQFF. For the CDR3, the DNA is TGTGCCAGCAGCCCCGGGACACATGAGCAGTTCTTC.

This clone was observed a single time. Other DNA sequences from this sample encode an identical CDR3 as well. The V and J genes are TRBV7-9 and TRBJ2-2; 8 bases align to TRBD2. Per germline, CDR1 SEHNR and CDR2 FQNEAQ (reference sequence). The CDR3 has 16 residues. The ends lost 1 base at V and 7 bases at J; junction bases unmatched: 8. CDR3 nucleotides: TGTGCCAGCAGCTTAGTCGGCGGGGGGCCGGGCGGGGAGCTGTTTTTT. Encoded protein: CASSLVGGGPGGELFF.

The gene calls are TRBV7-9 and TRBJ2-3; no definite D call. V lost 8 bases and J lost 5, with 14 bases in between. The CDR3 sequence is 13 residues long. CDR1 is SEHNR, CDR2 FQNEAQ, per germline (reference sequence). The CDR3 reads CASSTVFEDTQYF. DNA for the CDR3: TGTGCCAGCTCGACGGTGTTCGAAGATACGCAGTATTTT.

CDR3 nucleotides: TGTGCCACCAGCAGAGACGGGACAGGGGGAAATCAGCCCCAGCATTTT. Its protein product is CATSRDGTGGNQPQHF. This chain uses TRBV15 with TRBJ1-5; 11 bases match TRBD1. This CDR3 comprises 16 residues. The germline V gene has CDR1 LNHNV and CDR2 YYDKDF (reference sequence). With V trimmed by 0 bases and J by 4 bases, 2 bases remained unmatched.

The V gene is TRBV5-1, the J gene TRBJ2-3; D is possibly TRBD2 (6 bases). CDR1 and CDR2 from the germline V gene are SGHRS and YFSETQ. V was clipped by 4 bases and J by 2 bases, with 11 bases between them. This CDR3 is 14 amino acids long. CDR3 sequence reads: CASSPRGYTDTQYF. The CDR3, as DNA: TGCGCCAGCAGCCCCCGGGGGTACACAGATACGCAGTATTTT.

V usage is TRBV4-1 and J usage is TRBJ1-1; 9 bases fit TRBD1. From germline, CDR1 is MGHRA and CDR2 YSYEKL. The J segment lost 2 bases and the V segment lost 3 bases, leaving 4 bases of the junction unmatched. CDR3 length: 15 residues. CDR3 nucleotide sequence: TGCGCCAGCAGCCAGGAGGGACAGGGTAACACTGAAGCTTTCTTT. It encodes CASSQEGQGNTEAFF.

The chain links TRBV7-9 to TRBJ1-2; D is undetermined. Germline V lookup: CDR1 SEHNR, CDR2 FQNEAQ (reference sequence). The length of the CDR3 is 14 residues. Trimming left V 5 bases short and J 1 base short, with 11 bases between. CDR3 protein: CASSPPNLNYGYTF. CDR3 DNA sequence: TGTGCCAGCAGCCCCCCGAATCTTAACTATGGCTACACCTTC.

J is TRBJ1-2 and V is TRBV6-5; weak D call: TRBD1 (5 bases). With 8 bases removed from V and 4 bases from J, the gap between germline ends came to 14 bases. In germline, CDR1 is MNHEY, CDR2 SVGAGI. The CDR3 runs 13 residues. The CDR3 DNA reads as TGTGCCAGCGTGGACGGGGACCTCTATGGCTACACCTTC. It specifies CASVDGDLYGYTF.

Concerning this clone: Other nucleotide sequences from this sample produce the same CDR3. The chain uses TRBV2 and TRBJ1-5; D not certain. Deletions cut 3 bases from V and 7 bases from J, with 7 bases between. Germline CDR1 and CDR2: SNHLY and FYNNEI. The CDR3 is 12 amino acids. The CDR3 loop is CASSDNTQPQHF. CDR3 sequence (DNA): TGTGCCAGCAGTGATAACACACAGCCCCAGCATTTT.

This chain joins TRBV15 and TRBJ1-1; D may be TRBD1 (5 bases). The V and J ends lost 0 bases and 3 bases respectively, with 11 bases between them. Germline loops: CDR1 LNHNV, CDR2 YYDKDF (reference sequence). The CDR3 is 15 residues long. The CDR3 spells CATSRDRAGDTEAFF. CDR3 DNA: TGTGCCACCAGCAGAGACAGGGCCGGGGACACTGAAGCTTTCTTT.

The rearrangement links TRBV5-1 to TRBJ2-5; D may be TRBD1 (6 bases). Trimming took off 5 bases at V and 2 bases at J, with 13 bases between the two ends. Looked up from germline, CDR1 is SGHRS and CDR2 is YFSETQ. CDR3 length equals 14 residues. The CDR3 bases are TGCGCCAGCAGTCGGACAGTCCTTCAAGAGACCCAGTACTTC. Its protein product is CASSRTVLQETQYF.

On this clone itself: Other DNA sequences in the sample encode the same CDR3. The CDR3 DNA reads TGTGCCAGCAGCAGGGACCCTACCGGGGAGCTGTTTTTT. Protein product: CASSRDPTGELFF. The chain has TRBV5-6 and TRBJ2-2; D tentatively fits TRBD1 or TRBD2 (5 bases each). Germline lookup yields CDR1 SGHDT and CDR2 YYEEEE. This CDR3 comprises 13 residues. V lost 4 bases and J lost 5, with 9 bases in between.

This clone is classed as medium-sized (0.01 to 0.1%). This sequence joins TRBV4-1 and TRBJ1-2; 8 bases align to TRBD1. CDR1 and CDR2 from the germline V gene are MGHRA and YSYEKL. V lost 0 bases to trimming and J lost 4 bases; unmatched junction nucleotides: 10. The CDR3 is 17 residues long. The CDR3 sequence is CASSQEGLGQGAYGYTF. CDR3 in DNA: TGCGCCAGCAGCCAAGAGGGCCTCGGACAGGGCGCCTATGGCTACACCTTC.

This clone was seen a handful of times. This chain uses TRBV10-2 with TRBJ1-6; unclear D gene. The V end lost 3 bases, the J end lost 11 bases, and 8 bases lay between the germline ends. CDR3 length: 12 amino acids. In germline, CDR1 is WSHSY, CDR2 SAAADI. Here the CDR3 DNA reads TGCGCCAGCAGTGACATCTTTACACCCCTCCACTTT. Translated: CASSDIFTPLHF.

The chain couples TRBV2 to TRBJ1-3, with 7 bases fitting TRBD1. After removal of 8 bases from V and 0 bases from J, the junction contained 16 bases not matched to a gene. Per germline, CDR1 SNHLY and CDR2 FYNNEI. The CDR3 extends over 18 amino acids. CDR3: CASHFDRVLFRSGNTIYF. CDR3 sequence (DNA): TGTGCCAGCCACTTTGACAGGGTGCTATTCCGCTCTGGAAACACCATATATTTT.

The rearrangement joins TRBV29-1 to TRBJ2-1; TRBD2 agrees at 13 bases. The CDR3 length is 15 residues. Unmatched junction bases numbered 6, after V lost 6 bases and J lost 4 bases. Germline-derived CDR1 and CDR2 are SQVTM and ANQGSEA. The CDR3 loop is CSVPATSGGYNEQFF. The CDR3 nucleotides are TGCAGCGTCCCAGCGACTAGCGGGGGGTACAATGAGCAGTTCTTC.